This T cell receptor (beta chain) was captured in a study of T cell responses to AZD1222 COVID-19 vaccine. TCRdb's table, derived via immunoSEQ multiplex PCR, lists solely in-frame clones and lacks some. The sample carries more than 55,000 clones, roughly 80% recorded once. Regarding this clone: The antigen remains undetermined.

This CDR3 contains 15 residues. V dropped 4 bases and J dropped 1 base, with 13 bases sitting between them. Per germline, CDR1 MNHEY and CDR2 SMNVEV (reference sequence). Overall study results and limits: Spike-specific TCR breadth and depth were elevated following two AZD1222 doses. Possibly, clonal diversity was underestimated; donors were largely white British and included more females. Baseline seropositives among AZD1222 recipients totaled only five or six.

The sequencing here drew on peripheral blood, taken 28 days after the second AZD1222 dose. This chain links TRBV27 with TRBJ1-1; D gene unclear. This clonotype was sampled from an adult who received the AZD1222 COVID-19 vaccine. This CDR3 reads CASSWQGRENTEAFF. DNA for the CDR3: TGTGCCAGCAGTTGGCAAGGGCGCGAGAACACTGAAGCTTTCTTT.